This TCR beta chain emerged from a study of shared clonotypes between healthy human individuals. Points from the study as a whole: Of the naive CD4 clonotypes, about 5% were shared across several donors.

Some clones are missing from TCRdb's copy, which holds only in-frame ones; the method was immunoSEQ multiplex PCR. In the table there are approximately 2,300,000 clones, approximately 90% of which are singletons. On this clone: Its antigen is currently unknown.

Memory CD4+ cells were the fraction left after CD45RA+ naive selection. This CDR3 contains 13 residues. Trimming removed 5 bases from V and 5 bases from J, with 12 bases in between. Germline-derived CDR1 and CDR2 are SEHNR and FQNEAQ (reference sequence). What was sequenced was naive CD4+ T cells from PBMCs. As for subset: CD45RA+ positively selected. The chain is built from TRBV7-9 and TRBJ2-5; D gene ambiguous. This receptor was identified in a man between 18 and 35 years old in good health. Some clones in this sample may be carry-over from other donors' samples. The CDR3, as DNA: TGTGCCAGCAGCCTACCCCCGATGGAGACCCAGTACTTC. Translation: CASSLPPMETQYF.